The next 27 T cell receptor beta chains were all read from a single sample in a study of control samples from healthy donors and cancer patients. TCRdb keeps only in-frame clones here, not all; method: immunoSEQ multiplex PCR. Recorded here are about 200,000 clones; the top ten clones represent 2.2%. Material: blood. The origin of the receptors is a woman in her thirties in good health.

The chain has TRBV4-1 and TRBJ1-4, with unresolved D. The length of the CDR3 is 18 residues. The ends were cut back, 2 bases at V and 4 bases at J, with 20 bases in the middle. Germline CDR1 MGHRA, CDR2 YSYEKL. The CDR3 loop is CASSQNVPYSSYNEKLFF. CDR3 DNA: TGCGCCAGCAGCCAAAACGTTCCTTACAGCAGTTATAATGAAAAACTGTTTTTT.

The genes are TRBV30 and TRBJ2-1; maybe TRBD2 (5 bases). The CDR3 loop spans 15 amino acids. The V and J ends lost 4 bases and 0 bases respectively, with 13 bases between them. CDR1 and CDR2 (germline): GTSNPN, SVGIG (reference sequence). Here the CDR3 DNA reads TGTGCCTGGAAAGTAGCTAGCAGCTCCTACAATGAGCAGTTCTTC. It yields the protein CAWKVASSSYNEQFF.

The chain recombines TRBV28 with TRBJ2-3, with 8 positions matching TRBD1. Germline V gene sequence: CDR1 MDHEN, CDR2 SYDVKM. Trimming at V came to 5 bases and at J to 1 base, leaving 14 bases not matched to a gene. There are 18 residues in the CDR3. The DNA of the CDR3 is TGTGCCAGCAGTCTCCGGGGAGGACAGGGTTTCGGCACAGATACGCAGTATTTT. Translated: CASSLRGGQGFGTDTQYF.

V gene TRBV5-1 combines with J gene TRBJ2-2; D assignment may be TRBD1 or TRBD2 (5 bases each). The CDR3 loop spans 13 amino acids. Deletions cut 7 bases from V and 4 bases from J, with 11 bases between. Germline CDR1 reads SGHRS; CDR2 reads YFSETQ. The CDR3: CASSTGATGELFF. The CDR3 nucleotides are TGCGCCAGCTCGACCGGGGCCACCGGGGAGCTGTTTTTT.

The chain carries TRBV4-1 and TRBJ2-7; D ambiguous. Germline V gene lookup returns CDR1 MGHRA and CDR2 YSYEKL. V lost 0 bases and J 1 base, leaving 7 bases between the germline ends. There are 14 residues in the CDR3. The CDR3 sequence: CASSQDGRSYEQYF. DNA of the CDR3: TGCGCCAGCAGCCAAGATGGAAGATCCTACGAGCAGTACTTC.

The chain has TRBV4-1 and TRBJ1-2; 8 bases map to TRBD1. V lost 3 bases, J lost 4 bases, and 7 bases stayed unmatched. The germline V gene has CDR1 MGHRA and CDR2 YSYEKL. The CDR3 has 15 amino acids. The CDR3: CASSHNRTGFYGYTF. The CDR3 DNA reads TGCGCCAGCAGCCACAATAGGACAGGGTTCTATGGCTACACCTTC.

The chain uses TRBV2 and TRBJ2-5, with 11 nucleotides matching TRBD2. J lost 4 bases, V lost 6 bases, and 10 bases had no gene match. The germline gives CDR1 SNHLY, CDR2 FYNNEI. The CDR3 is 16 amino acids. The CDR3 spells CASRRLAGPLGETQYF. The CDR3 DNA is TGTGCCAGCAGGAGACTAGCGGGGCCACTGGGAGAGACCCAGTACTTC.

This chain links TRBV6-5 with TRBJ1-5; D is ambiguous. The germline V gene encodes CDR1 MNHEY and CDR2 SVGAGI. The CDR3 has 15 amino acids. Trimming left V 2 bases short and J 3 bases short, with 11 bases between. CDR3 sequence (DNA): TGTGCCAGCAGTTACCCCCCCACACTCAATCAGCCCCAGCATTTT. Encoded protein: CASSYPPTLNQPQHF.

This chain joins TRBV11-1 and TRBJ1-2, with 8 bases matching TRBD1. The CDR3 runs to 15 residues. Looked up from germline, CDR1 is SGHAT and CDR2 is FQDESV (reference sequence). With V trimmed by 4 bases and J by 7 bases, 11 bases remained unmatched. The CDR3 region is CASSSEMTGAGGYTF. The CDR3 nucleotides read TGTGCCAGCAGCTCCGAGATGACAGGGGCGGGTGGCTACACCTTC.

V usage is TRBV6-2 or TRBV6-3 and J usage is TRBJ2-3, with TRBD2 identical over 11 bases. Trimming at V came to 6 bases and at J to 6 bases, leaving 5 bases not matched to a gene. CDR3 size: 14 residues. In germline, CDR1 is MNHEY, CDR2 SVGEGT. The CDR3 loop is CASSLAGGLDTQYF. The CDR3 DNA is TGTGCCAGCAGCTTAGCGGGGGGGCTCGATACGCAGTATTTT.

The chain is built from TRBV9 and TRBJ2-3; the match to TRBD1 covers 9 bases. Germline V gene lookup returns CDR1 SGDLS and CDR2 YYNGEE. The ends lost 2 bases at V and 1 base at J; junction bases unmatched: 8. This CDR3 is 17 amino acids long. The CDR3 DNA is TGTGCCAGCAGCGTGGGACAGGGTCGACCAGGCACAGATACGCAGTATTTT. It specifies CASSVGQGRPGTDTQYF.

This chain connects TRBV28 to TRBJ1-4, with D perhaps TRBD1 (6 bases). The CDR3 has 14 amino acids. The V and J ends lost 6 bases and 7 bases respectively, with 15 bases between them. Per germline, CDR1 MDHEN and CDR2 SYDVKM. CDR3 sequence reads: CASSSGQLTEKLFF. CDR3 nucleotide sequence: TGTGCCAGCAGCTCCGGACAGTTGACTGAAAAACTGTTTTTT.

J is TRBJ2-5 and V is TRBV12-3 or TRBV12-4; 7 bases match TRBD1. The CDR3 runs 13 residues. V trimming: 6 bases; J trimming: 5 bases; junction bases outside the gene matches: 6. The chain's CDR3 is CASRGQVFETQYF. CDR3 coding DNA: TGTGCCAGCAGAGGACAGGTTTTTGAGACCCAGTACTTC.

V gene TRBV11-3 combines with J gene TRBJ1-1; no definite D call. The CDR3 extends over 13 amino acids. Germline V gene sequence: CDR1 SGHNT, CDR2 YENEEA. The ends were cut back, 1 base at V and 0 bases at J, with 3 bases in the middle. CDR3 coding DNA: TGTGCCAGCAGCTTAGCTCTGAACACTGAAGCTTTCTTT. Translating gives CASSLALNTEAFF.

V and J are TRBV4-1 and TRBJ1-5; 10 nucleotides line up with TRBD1. The CDR3 runs 15 residues. V gave up 4 bases and J gave up 3 bases; unmatched junction bases: 3. CDR1 MGHRA and CDR2 YSYEKL come from the germline V gene. In DNA form, the CDR3 reads TGCGCCAGCAGCCGCGGGACAGGGGTCAATCAGCCCCAGCATTTT. This codes for CASSRGTGVNQPQHF.

V is TRBV9 and J is TRBJ2-3, with D possibly matching TRBD2 (7 bases). With 4 bases removed from V and 6 bases from J, the gap between germline ends came to 21 bases. The CDR3 runs to 16 residues. Germline V gene lookup returns CDR1 SGDLS and CDR2 YYNGEE. This CDR3 is CASSFAAGGGGDTQYF. CDR3 in DNA: TGTGCCAGCAGCTTCGCCGCTGGGGGGGGCGGGGATACGCAGTATTTT.

The chain recombines TRBV28 with TRBJ1-2; TRBD1 agrees at 7 bases. The germline V gene encodes CDR1 MDHEN and CDR2 SYDVKM. V gave up 3 bases and J gave up 4 bases; unmatched junction bases: 5. CDR3 size: 14 residues. The CDR3 spells CASSFTGVPYGYTF. The CDR3 coding sequence is TGTGCCAGCAGTTTTACAGGGGTTCCCTATGGCTACACCTTC.

The chain has TRBV12-3 or TRBV12-4 and TRBJ1-1; 8 bases map to TRBD1. Germline trimming cut 6 bases from V and 5 bases from J; bases unmatched to any gene: 2. CDR3 length equals 12 residues. The CDR3 DNA is TGTGCCAGCAGCGACAGGGGTACTGAAGCTTTCTTT. The encoded protein is CASSDRGTEAFF.

The chain recombines TRBV5-6 with TRBJ2-4, with D tentatively TRBD1 (6 bases). V was pared by 0 bases and J by 0 bases, with 16 bases between. The germline V gene has CDR1 SGHDT and CDR2 YYEEEE. This CDR3 has 18 amino acids. CDR3 DNA: TGTGCCAGCAGCTTGGTGGTAGGGGGTACTATAGCCAAAAACATTCAGTACTTC. Amino acids: CASSLVVGGTIAKNIQYF.

This chain connects TRBV7-2 to TRBJ1-2, with TRBD1 identical over 7 bases. The J segment lost 8 bases and the V segment lost 2 bases, leaving 5 bases of the junction unmatched. CDR3 length: 13 residues. Germline CDR1 is SGHTA and CDR2 is FQGNSA. In DNA, the CDR3 is TGTGCCAGCAGCTTAAAGGGGGCGCGAGGCTACACCTTC. Translating gives CASSLKGARGYTF. Complete variable domain (other parts from reference TRBV7-2 and TRBJ1-2): GAGVSQSPSNKVTEKGKDVELRCDPISGHTALYWYRQSLGQGLEFLIYFQGNSAPDKSGLPSDRFSAERTGGSVSTLTIQRTQQEDSAVYLCASSLKGARGYTFGSGTRLTVV.

The genes are TRBV5-1 and TRBJ2-7; TRBD1 agrees at 7 bases. V was clipped by 4 bases and J by 5 bases; unmatched bases: 6. The CDR3 totals 13 residues. Per the germline V gene, CDR1 is SGHRS and CDR2 is YFSETQ. CDR3 residues: CASSPDRVDEQYF. The CDR3 coding sequence is TGCGCCAGCAGCCCAGACAGGGTTGACGAGCAGTACTTC.

The J gene is TRBJ2-1, the V gene TRBV4-2; 16 bases are shared with TRBD2. CDR1 and CDR2 (germline): LGHNA, YNFKEQ. CDR3 length: 17 residues. The ends lost 4 bases at V and 4 bases at J; junction bases unmatched: 4. The DNA for the CDR3 is TGTGCCAGCAGCCCGGGACTAGCGGGGGGGCGATACAATGAGCAGTTCTTC. Its translation: CASSPGLAGGRYNEQFF.

The chain recombines TRBV2 with TRBJ1-2, with TRBD1 matching 9 bases. After removal of 9 bases from V and 4 bases from J, the junction contained 12 bases not matched to a gene. Germline-derived CDR1 and CDR2 are SNHLY and FYNNEI. The CDR3 length is 15 residues. CDR3 loop: CARWAPGQGSYGYTF. The DNA for the CDR3 is TGTGCCAGATGGGCGCCGGGACAGGGTTCCTATGGCTACACCTTC. The full variable domain, rest sourced from reference TRBV2 and TRBJ1-2, is EPEVTQTPSHQVTQMGQEVILRCVPISNHLYFYWYRQILGQKVEFLVSFYNNEISEKSEIFDDQFSVERPDGSNFTLKIRSTKLEDSAMYFCARWAPGQGSYGYTFGSGTRLTVV.

V and J are TRBV5-6 and TRBJ1-2; tentative D call: TRBD1 (5 bases). Germline V gene data show CDR1 as SGHDT and CDR2 as YYEEEE. The CDR3 length is 12 residues. Deletions cut 0 bases from V and 6 bases from J, with 6 bases between. Here the CDR3 DNA reads TGTGCCAGCAGCTTGGGGGGGAATGGCTACACCTTC. This sequence encodes CASSLGGNGYTF.

This chain joins TRBV30 and TRBJ1-3; 10 bases line up with TRBD1. Trimming removed 5 bases from V and 5 bases from J; junction bases left unmatched: 3. Germline CDR1 and CDR2: GTSNPN and SVGIG (reference sequence). The CDR3 spans 13 residues. CDR3 loop: CAWGTGVRNTIYF. CDR3 nucleotides: TGTGCCTGGGGGACAGGGGTGCGAAACACCATATATTTT.

The chain is built from TRBV7-8 and TRBJ2-3; TRBD2 might be the D (6 bases). The V gene's germline CDR1 is SGHVS and CDR2 FQNEAQ. V was trimmed by 5 bases and J by 2 bases, leaving 17 bases between them. The CDR3 length is 16 residues. This CDR3 is CASSRGGTSYTDTQYF. CDR3 nucleotide sequence: TGTGCCAGCAGCCGAGGCGGGACTTCCTACACAGATACGCAGTATTTT.

The V call is TRBV7-9, the J call TRBJ2-3; D is unresolved. Germline-derived CDR1 and CDR2 are SEHNR and FQNEAQ (reference sequence). The CDR3 has 12 amino acids. Trimming removed 5 bases at V and 3 bases at J, with 6 bases between. The CDR3 region has the DNA TGTGCCAGCAGCCGCCCTACAGATACGCAGTATTTT. It is translated as CASSRPTDTQYF.